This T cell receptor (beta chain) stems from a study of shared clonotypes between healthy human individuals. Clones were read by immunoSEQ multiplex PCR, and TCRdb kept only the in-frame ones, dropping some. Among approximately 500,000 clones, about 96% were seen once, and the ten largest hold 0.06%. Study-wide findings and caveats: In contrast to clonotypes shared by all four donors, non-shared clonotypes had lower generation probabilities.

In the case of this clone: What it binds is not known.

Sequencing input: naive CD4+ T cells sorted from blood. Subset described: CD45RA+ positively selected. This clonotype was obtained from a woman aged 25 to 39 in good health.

In DNA form, the CDR3 reads TGTGCCAGCAGCTTAGGGGTAGCGGGAGGAGTTAATGAGCAGTTCTTC. It encodes CASSLGVAGGVNEQFF. The V call is TRBV11-2, the J call TRBJ2-1; 10 nucleotides line up with TRBD2. Looked up from germline, CDR1 is SGHAT and CDR2 is FQNNGV. V lost 1 base and J lost 7; bases outside the gene matches: 7. The CDR3 length is 16 residues.